This T cell receptor (beta chain) was identified in a study of OX40 agonist ivuxolimab in advanced cancers. The assay was immunoSEQ multiplex PCR, and TCRdb's table has in-frame clones only and misses some. The repertoire holds 25,000 to 35,000 clones, with around 87% as singletons. The V gene's germline CDR1 is SGHRS and CDR2 YFSETQ. Deletions cut 0 bases from V and 6 bases from J, with 16 bases between. This CDR3 spans 16 amino acids. This clonotype was obtained from an adult with an advanced solid tumor such as melanoma, head and neck, liver or kidney cancer. The V gene is TRBV5-1, the J gene TRBJ2-1; the D gene is possibly TRBD2 (5 bases). This sample comprised CD4+ or CD8+ T cells sorted from blood, obtained in a trial of the OX40 agonist ivuxolimab. The CDR3 DNA reads as TGCGCCAGCAGCTTGGCCGGGATCTTAACGGGCAATGAGCAGTTCTTC. Translating it yields CASSLAGILTGNEQFF.